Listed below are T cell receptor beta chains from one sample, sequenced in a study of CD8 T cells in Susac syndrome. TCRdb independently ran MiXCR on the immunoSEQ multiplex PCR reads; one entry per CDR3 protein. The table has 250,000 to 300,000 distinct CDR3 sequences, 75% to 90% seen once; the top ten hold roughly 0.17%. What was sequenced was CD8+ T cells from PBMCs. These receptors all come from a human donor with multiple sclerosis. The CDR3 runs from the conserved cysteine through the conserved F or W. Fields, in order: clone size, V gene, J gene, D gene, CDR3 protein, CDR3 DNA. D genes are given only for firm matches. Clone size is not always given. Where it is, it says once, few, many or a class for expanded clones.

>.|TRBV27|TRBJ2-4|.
CASILGNIQYF
TGTGCCAGCATCCTGGGTAACATTCAGTACTTC
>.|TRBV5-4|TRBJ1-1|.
CASTRSTQNTEAFF
TGTGCCAGCACCCGGAGCACCCAGAACACTGAAGCTTTCTTT
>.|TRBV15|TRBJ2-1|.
CATSRDSSNEQFF
TGTGCCACCAGCAGAGACTCTAGCAATGAGCAGTTCTTC
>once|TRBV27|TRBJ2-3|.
CASRFQGLDTQYF
TGTGCCAGCAGATTTCAGGGGTTGGATACGCAGTATTTT
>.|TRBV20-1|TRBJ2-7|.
CSASQGQTYEQYF
TGCAGTGCTAGTCAGGGCCAAACCTACGAGCAGTACTTC
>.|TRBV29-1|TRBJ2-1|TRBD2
CSVVSLAGVYEQFF
TGCAGCGTTGTTTCACTAGCGGGAGTCTATGAGCAGTTCTTC
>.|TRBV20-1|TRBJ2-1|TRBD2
CSARTRGSSDEQFF
TGCAGTGCTCGGACCCGCGGGAGTAGCGATGAGCAGTTCTTC
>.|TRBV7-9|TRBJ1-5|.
CASSLIGGDQPQHF
TGTGCCAGCAGCTTGATAGGGGGGGATCAGCCCCAGCATTTT
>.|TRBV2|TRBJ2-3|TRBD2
CASSDLSGGAIDTQYF
TGTGCCAGCAGTGACCTTAGCGGGGGGGCGATAGATACGCAGTATTTT
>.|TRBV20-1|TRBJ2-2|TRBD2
CSAREGGRALTGELFF
TGCAGTGCTAGAGAGGGCGGGAGGGCGTTAACCGGGGAGCTGTTTTTT
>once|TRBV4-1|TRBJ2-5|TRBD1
CASSPWTGGESQYF
TGCGCCAGCAGCCCCTGGACAGGGGGGGAATCCCAGTACTTC
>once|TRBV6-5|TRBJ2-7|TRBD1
CATMVTGASLYEQYF
TGTGCCACCATGGTGACAGGGGCCTCCCTCTACGAGCAGTACTTC
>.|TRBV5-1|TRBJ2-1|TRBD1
CASSLTRQGRHNEQFF
TGCGCCAGCAGCTTGACTAGACAGGGGCGACACAATGAGCAGTTCTTC
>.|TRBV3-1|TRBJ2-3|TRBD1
CASNPTGVRADTQYF
TGTGCCAGCAACCCAACAGGGGTTCGGGCAGATACGCAGTATTTT
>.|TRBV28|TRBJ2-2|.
CASSSEIRFTGELFF
TGTGCCAGCAGTTCCGAGATCCGGTTCACCGGGGAGCTGTTTTTT
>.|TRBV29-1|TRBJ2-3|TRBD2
CSVTSGRRGTDTQYF
TGCAGCGTGACTAGCGGGAGACGAGGCACAGATACGCAGTATTTT
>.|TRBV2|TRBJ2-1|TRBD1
CASRPGTGNEQFF
TGTGCCAGCAGGCCCGGGACAGGCAATGAGCAGTTCTTC
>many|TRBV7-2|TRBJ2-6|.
CASSSRDGGSGANVLTF
TGTGCCAGCAGCTCACGGGACGGCGGATCTGGGGCCAACGTCCTGACTTTC
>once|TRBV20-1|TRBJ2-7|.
CSAQGGVLLGEQYF
TGCAGTGCCCAAGGGGGTGTACTTTTAGGCGAGCAGTACTTC
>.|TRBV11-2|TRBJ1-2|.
CASSSPVPGRNYGYTF
TGTGCCAGCAGCTCCCCGGTACCAGGCCGTAACTATGGCTACACCTTC
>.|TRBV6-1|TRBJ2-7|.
CASSEAGLAYSYEQYF
TGTGCCAGCAGTGAAGCGGGGCTAGCGTACTCCTACGAGCAGTACTTC
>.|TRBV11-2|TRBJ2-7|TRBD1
CASSYYRDRSYEQYF
TGTGCCAGCAGTTATTACCGGGACAGATCCTACGAGCAGTACTTC
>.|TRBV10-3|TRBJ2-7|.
CAILDPAGPMEQYF
TGTGCCATCCTCGACCCCGCCGGGCCTATGGAGCAGTACTTC
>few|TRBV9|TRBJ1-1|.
CASSAHPGAAEAFF
TGTGCCAGCAGCGCGCACCCGGGGGCGGCTGAAGCTTTCTTT
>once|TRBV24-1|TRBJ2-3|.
CATSDLDSHTDTQYF
TGTGCCACCAGTGATTTAGACAGTCACACAGATACGCAGTATTTT
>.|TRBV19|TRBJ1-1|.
CASSIFSRAGLSAEAFF
TGTGCCAGTAGTATATTTTCAAGGGCTGGGTTGAGCGCTGAAGCTTTCTTT
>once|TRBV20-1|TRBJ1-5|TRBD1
CSGTGTGASSNQPQHF
TGCAGTGGGACCGGGACAGGGGCCAGTAGCAATCAGCCCCAGCATTTT
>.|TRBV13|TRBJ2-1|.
CASSLELGHYNEQFF
TGTGCCAGCAGCTTAGAGTTAGGCCATTACAATGAGCAGTTCTTC
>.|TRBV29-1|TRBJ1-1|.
CSVPWTANTEAFF
TGCAGCGTTCCCTGGACAGCGAACACTGAAGCTTTCTTT
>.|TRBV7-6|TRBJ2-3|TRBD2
CASSLSPLAGERDTQYF
TGTGCCAGCAGCTTATCACCCCTAGCGGGAGAACGAGATACGCAGTATTTT
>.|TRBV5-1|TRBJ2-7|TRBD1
CASSLVGQGAYEQYF
TGCGCCAGCAGCTTGGTAGGACAGGGGGCTTACGAGCAGTACTTC
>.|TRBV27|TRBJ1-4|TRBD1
CASSPDRGDEKLFF
TGTGCCAGCAGCCCTGACAGGGGAGATGAAAAACTGTTTTTT
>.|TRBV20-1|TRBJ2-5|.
CSARRQDIWGETQYF
TGCAGTGCTAGGCGCCAGGACATATGGGGGGAGACCCAGTACTTC
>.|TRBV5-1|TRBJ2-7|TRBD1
CASSFSPGDRPYLGHEQYF
TGCGCCAGCAGCTTTAGCCCCGGGGACAGACCCTACCTAGGACACGAGCAGTACTTC
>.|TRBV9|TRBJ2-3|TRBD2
CASSGALAGGRPYTQYF
TGTGCCAGCAGCGGCGCCCTAGCGGGGGGGAGGCCCTATACGCAGTATTTT